This T cell receptor (beta chain) was found in a study of T cells and Merkel cell carcinoma outcomes. The assay was immunoSEQ multiplex PCR, and TCRdb's table has in-frame clones only and misses some. The sample lists more than 12,000 clones; roughly 92% were seen once. Deletions cut 1 base from V and 7 bases from J, with 7 bases between. The CDR3 is made up of 11 amino acids. CDR1 SQVTM and CDR2 ANQGSEA come from the germline V gene. With respect to this clone: No antigen is known for it.

Study-wide points: Repertoire plus T-cell density reportedly predicted Merkel cell carcinoma outcomes.

The source is a human donor with Merkel cell carcinoma. Material: tumor tissue from Merkel cell carcinoma. The J gene is TRBJ1-1, the V gene TRBV29-1; D gene unclear. The CDR3: CSVEGQDEAFF. The CDR3 nucleotides are TGCAGCGTTGAAGGTCAGGATGAAGCTTTCTTT.